The subject of this entry is one T cell receptor beta chain. Using a J-beta primer mix together with a sample-barcoded 5' primer, a second PCR was run for about 6 to 11 cycles. MiXCR was run by TCRdb on the 5' RACE reads, yielding one entry per CDR3 protein. Seen here are some 1.5 million distinct CDR3 sequences, 40% to 45% observed once, and the top ten hold about 3.8%. This sample is part of a study of blood T cells in healthy people across ages. This sequence originates from a woman aged 18-29 years in good health. Specimen: blood.

The chain's CDR3 is CASSSDGPLGEQYF. The CDR3 bases are TGTGCCAGCAGCTCCGACGGACCCTTGGGGGAGCAGTACTTC. The V and J genes are TRBV7-2 and TRBJ2-7; D not resolved. Trimming took 4 bases from V and 7 from J, leaving 17 bases between them. Germline CDR1 SGHTA, CDR2 FQGNSA. The CDR3 sequence is 14 residues long.